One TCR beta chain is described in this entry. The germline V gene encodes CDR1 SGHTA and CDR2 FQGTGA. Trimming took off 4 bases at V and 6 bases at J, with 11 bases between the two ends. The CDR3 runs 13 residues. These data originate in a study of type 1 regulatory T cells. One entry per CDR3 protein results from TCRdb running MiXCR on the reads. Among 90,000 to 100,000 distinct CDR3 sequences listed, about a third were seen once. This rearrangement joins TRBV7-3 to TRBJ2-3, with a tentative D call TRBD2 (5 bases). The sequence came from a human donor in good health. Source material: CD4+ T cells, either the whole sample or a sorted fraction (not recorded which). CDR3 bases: TGTGCCAGCAGCTCGAATCGCGGGGATACGCAGTATTTT. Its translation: CASSSNRGDTQYF.